The 23 T cell receptor beta chains given below trace back to one sample, sequenced in a study of identical twins. From the 5' RACE reads, TCRdb called clonotypes with MiXCR, one entry per CDR3 protein. The sample yields hundreds of thousands of distinct CDR3 sequences, 9% to 15% seen once. These data were also reused for a study on yellow fever vaccine responses in identical twins.

The specimen sequenced was PBMCs. The receptors come from a young woman in good health.

The CDR3 protein is CSAPDRPGTSTDTQYF. In nucleotides, the CDR3 is TGCAGTGCTCCTGACCGCCCCGGGACTAGCACAGATACGCAGTATTTT. The rearrangement uses TRBV20-1 and TRBJ2-3, with a weak D call TRBD2 (6 bases). This CDR3 contains 16 residues. Germline V gene data show CDR1 as DFQATT and CDR2 as SNEGSKA (reference sequence). The V and J ends lost 5 bases and 0 bases respectively, with 18 bases between them.

V and J are TRBV4-2 and TRBJ1-5, with D hard to call. Trimming removed 0 bases at V and 4 bases at J, with 10 bases between. The CDR3 consists of 15 residues. Germline values: CDR1 LGHNA, CDR2 YNFKEQ. CDR3 amino acids: CASSQDAAPNQPQHF. The CDR3, as DNA: TGTGCCAGCAGCCAAGATGCGGCTCCTAATCAGCCCCAGCATTTT.

V gene TRBV28 combines with J gene TRBJ2-7; 9 nucleotides align to TRBD1. The V gene end was trimmed by 2 bases and the J gene end by 5 bases; junction bases not matched to a gene: 10. Germline CDR1 reads MDHEN; CDR2 reads SYDVKM. The CDR3 loop spans 16 amino acids. The chain's CDR3 is CASSLGAQGASNEQYF. The CDR3, as DNA: TGTGCCAGCAGTTTAGGGGCACAGGGGGCATCGAACGAGCAGTACTTC.

This clonotype appeared a few times. This rearrangement joins TRBV5-6 to TRBJ2-3, with D tentatively TRBD1 or TRBD2 (5 bases each). There are 15 residues in the CDR3. Per the germline V gene, CDR1 is SGHDT and CDR2 is YYEEEE. Trimming left V 2 bases short and J 3 bases short, with 13 bases between. CDR3 bases: TGTGCCAGCAGCTTCGGCCGAGGGGTTACAGATACGCAGTATTTT. Translated, it gives CASSFGRGVTDTQYF.

This clonotype was seen at least ten times. The V gene is TRBV15, the J gene TRBJ1-6, with TRBD1 as a possible D gene (5 bases). CDR3 length equals 15 residues. Trimming left V 5 bases short and J 14 bases short, with 22 bases between. Germline V lookup: CDR1 LNHNV, CDR2 YYDKDF (reference sequence). The CDR3 DNA follows: TGTGCCACCAGCCCCCGGGGGAGTAGGGCCGTTGCCCTCCACTTT. This encodes CATSPRGSRAVALHF.

This clonotype was detected only a few times. The V and J genes are TRBV5-4 and TRBJ2-2, with no clear D. Trimming left V 0 bases short and J 2 bases short, with 11 bases between. The CDR3 is 16 residues long. CDR1 SGHNT and CDR2 YYREEE come from the germline V gene (reference sequence). CDR3 sequence: CASSLALGKNTGELFF. The CDR3 coding sequence is TGTGCCAGCAGCTTGGCGTTAGGGAAAAACACCGGGGAGCTGTTTTTT.

This clonotype was observed many times. This chain connects TRBV6-5 to TRBJ1-2; TRBD1 matches 9 bases. CDR1 and CDR2 from the germline V gene are MNHEY and SVGAGI. Losses at the gene ends were 3 bases for V and 8 bases for J; bases not matched to a gene: 10. CDR3 size: 15 residues. CDR3 residues: CASSYLQGAQEGYTF. Written as DNA, the CDR3 is TGTGCCAGCAGTTATTTACAGGGGGCCCAGGAGGGCTACACCTTC.

This clonotype was detected a few times. The chain carries TRBV18 and TRBJ1-4; no reliable D call. The germline V and J ends were trimmed by 5 bases and 4 bases, with 17 bases remaining between them. This CDR3 spans 16 amino acids. Germline V gene sequence: CDR1 KGHSH, CDR2 LQKENI. CDR3 region: CASSKRRDLLNEKLFF. The CDR3 DNA sequence: TGTGCCAGCTCAAAGAGGCGCGACCTCCTTAATGAAAAACTGTTTTTT.

This clonotype was seen many times. The chain joins TRBV4-1 to TRBJ2-1, with 13 bases identical to TRBD2. Trimming cost V 4 bases and J 6 bases; bases outside gene matches: 3. CDR3 length: 15 amino acids. Germline V gene lookup returns CDR1 MGHRA and CDR2 YSYEKL. The CDR3 sequence: CASSLGTSGTNEQFF. DNA for the CDR3: TGCGCCAGCAGCCTCGGGACTAGCGGGACCAATGAGCAGTTCTTC.

This clonotype was seen only a few times. This sequence joins TRBV6-1 and TRBJ2-5; TRBD2 matches at 7 bases. V was clipped by 6 bases and J by 1 base; unmatched bases: 2. Germline V CDR1 and CDR2: MNHNS, SASEGT. The CDR3 totals 13 residues. The CDR3 bases are TGTGCCAGCAGATCTAGCGGCCAAGAGACCCAGTACTTC. As protein: CASRSSGQETQYF.

This clonotype was found many times. This chain uses TRBV5-5 with TRBJ1-5; TRBD1 matches at 9 bases. Per germline, CDR1 SGHKS and CDR2 YYEKEE (reference sequence). The CDR3 covers 14 residues. Trimming at V came to 4 bases and at J to 4 bases, leaving 3 bases not matched to a gene. In DNA form, the CDR3 reads TGTGCCAGCAGCCAGGACAGGGGAAATCAGCCCCAGCATTTT. This codes for CASSQDRGNQPQHF.

The V and J genes are TRBV5-6 and TRBJ2-3; TRBD2 might be the D (6 bases). The V end lost 1 base, the J end lost 6 bases, and 12 bases lay between the germline ends. The CDR3 contains 14 residues. The germline V gene encodes CDR1 SGHDT and CDR2 YYEEEE. The CDR3 bases are TGTGCCAGCAGCTTGATCGCGGGGTGGGATACGCAGTATTTT. Protein product: CASSLIAGWDTQYF.

The rearrangement links TRBV5-1 to TRBJ2-7, with a tentative D call TRBD1 (5 bases). Trimming removed 4 bases at V and 4 bases at J, with 12 bases between. The length of the CDR3 is 13 residues. Germline V CDR1 and CDR2: SGHRS, YFSETQ. CDR3 coding DNA: TGCGCCAGCAGCAGCCAGGGATCATACGAGCAGTACTTC. Translating gives CASSSQGSYEQYF.

V usage is TRBV20-1 and J usage is TRBJ2-1; 9 bases agree with TRBD2. CDR1 is DFQATT and CDR2 is SNEGSKA in the germline V gene (reference sequence). The CDR3 consists of 17 residues. V lost 0 bases, J lost 4 bases, and 10 bases stayed unmatched. The CDR3 DNA is TGCAGTGCTAGAGATTCCCCCCGTAGCGGGAGTTACAATGAGCAGTTCTTC. Its protein product is CSARDSPRSGSYNEQFF.

This clonotype was counted a few times. The V and J genes are TRBV19 and TRBJ1-5; D gene uncertain. The CDR3 sequence is 15 residues long. V lost 6 bases to trimming and J lost 0 bases, with 12 bases between them. Germline V gene sequence: CDR1 LNHDA, CDR2 SQIVND (reference sequence). CDR3 residues: CASSAGRNSNQPQHF. CDR3 nucleotides: TGTGCCAGTAGCGCCGGGAGGAATAGCAATCAGCCCCAGCATTTT.

This clonotype occurred many times. The chain recombines TRBV12-3 or TRBV12-4 with TRBJ2-7; 7 bases are a match to TRBD1. Trimming at V came to 5 bases and at J to 12 bases, leaving 10 bases not matched to a gene. There are 12 residues in the CDR3. In nucleotides, the CDR3 is TGTGCCAGCAGTCCCGACAGGGTATTTCGGTACTTC. Translating it yields CASSPDRVFRYF.

This CDR3 is CASSLAGREGYSNQPQHF. The CDR3 DNA sequence: TGTGCCAGCAGCTTAGCGGGCAGGGAGGGATATAGCAATCAGCCCCAGCATTTT. The chain couples TRBV11-1 to TRBJ1-5; the D gene is possibly TRBD1 (5 bases). The CDR3 extends over 18 amino acids. Trimming took 0 bases from V and 0 from J, leaving 15 bases between them. Looked up from germline, CDR1 is SGHAT and CDR2 is FQDESV (reference sequence).

This clonotype was counted at least ten times. V is TRBV28 and J is TRBJ1-1; D uncertain. Germline V gene sequence: CDR1 MDHEN, CDR2 SYDVKM. V was shortened by 4 bases and J by 0 bases, with 3 bases between the two germline ends. The CDR3 loop spans 12 amino acids. CDR3 residues: CASSWVNTEAFF. CDR3 DNA sequence: TGTGCCAGCAGTTGGGTGAACACTGAAGCTTTCTTT.

This clonotype was detected ten times or more. The chain joins TRBV25-1 to TRBJ1-1, with D unclear. The CDR3 sequence is 14 residues long. V was pared by 0 bases and J by 1 base, with 6 bases between. CDR1 is MGHDK, CDR2 SYGVNS, per germline. The CDR3 nucleotides read TGTGCCAGCAGTGAATACGGAAGGAACACTGAAGCTTTCTTT. This encodes CASSEYGRNTEAFF.

This clonotype was observed a handful of times. The genes are TRBV19 and TRBJ1-2; 8 bases align to TRBD1. The CDR3 contains 14 residues. Germline loops: CDR1 LNHDA, CDR2 SQIVND (reference sequence). The J segment lost 6 bases and the V segment lost 4 bases, leaving 7 bases of the junction unmatched. The CDR3 here is CASSTQTTGDGYTF. For the CDR3, the DNA is TGTGCCAGTAGTACTCAGACGACAGGGGATGGCTACACCTTC.

This chain joins TRBV9 and TRBJ2-1, with D possibly matching TRBD2 (6 bases). V gave up 0 bases and J gave up 0 bases, with 10 bases separating them. This CDR3 region has 16 residues. The germline gives CDR1 SGDLS, CDR2 YYNGEE. CDR3: CASSVDGGNSYNEQFF. For the CDR3, the DNA is TGTGCCAGCAGCGTAGACGGGGGAAACTCCTACAATGAGCAGTTCTTC. Filled out from reference TRBV9 and TRBJ2-1, the complete variable domain reads DSGVTQTPKHLITATGQRVTLRCSPRSGDLSVYWYQQSLDQGLQFLIQYYNGEERAKGNILERFSAQQFPDLHSELNLSSLELGDSALYFCASSVDGGNSYNEQFFGPGTRLTVL.

This chain links TRBV19 with TRBJ2-3; 10 bases match TRBD2. The CDR3 contains 16 residues. V shed 4 bases, J shed 3 bases, and the junction held 7 bases outside the gene matches. Germline loops: CDR1 LNHDA, CDR2 SQIVND (reference sequence). The CDR3 DNA reads as TGTGCCAGTAGTAGTATACTAGCGGGGAAGACAGATACGCAGTATTTT. This gives the protein CASSSILAGKTDTQYF. Complete variable domain (other parts from reference TRBV19 and TRBJ2-3): DGGITQSPKYLFRKEGQNVTLSCEQNLNHDAMYWYRQDPGQGLRLIYYSQIVNDFQKGDIAEGYSVSREKKESFPLTVTSAQKNPTAFYLCASSSILAGKTDTQYFGPGTRLTVL.

Ten or more counts support this clonotype. The rearrangement links TRBV5-1 to TRBJ1-1; D ambiguous. The V and J ends lost 2 bases and 1 base respectively, with 6 bases between them. Germline V gene data show CDR1 as SGHRS and CDR2 as YFSETQ. The CDR3 has 13 amino acids. CDR3 in amino acids: CASSLHQNTEAFF. The DNA of the CDR3 is TGCGCCAGCAGCTTACACCAGAACACTGAAGCTTTCTTT.